The subject of this entry is one TCR beta chain. The V gene end was trimmed by 3 bases and the J gene end by 6 bases; junction bases not matched to a gene: 8. The CDR3 contains 15 residues. Looked up from germline, CDR1 is SGHDN and CDR2 is FVKESK. This sample was included in a study of blood T cell repertoires in COVID-19. Sequenced by immunoSEQ multiplex PCR; TCRdb stores in-frame clones only, minus some. The table lists some 180,000 clones, approximately 80% of them singletons. The sequenced sample consisted of peripheral blood. The clonotype was recovered from a human donor in a cohort sampled during active COVID-19. The rearrangement links TRBV14 to TRBJ2-7; TRBD2 matches at 10 bases. CDR3 DNA sequence: TGTGCCAGCAGCCAGGCTAGCGGGAGAGCACCCGAGCAGTACTTC. Protein sequence: CASSQASGRAPEQYF.